The rows below give T cell receptor beta chains drawn from one sample of a study of cytomegalovirus exposure and HLA in healthy donors. Clones were sequenced by immunoSEQ multiplex PCR, and TCRdb holds only the in-frame ones, with some missing. The data contain 150,000 to 200,000 clones, approximately 78% of them singletons. Sequencing was performed on PBMCs. These receptors came from a woman between 50 and 59 years old in good health and CMV-seropositive. Both conserved end residues are part of each CDR3. Each record gives: V gene, D gene, clone size, J gene, CDR3 DNA, CDR3 protein. A D gene is named only where the DNA matches it firmly. Rows may omit the clone size; those that give it use once, few, many or a size class.

TRBV27	TRBD1	once	TRBJ1-1	TGTGCCAGCAGTTTATCAGGGGGCCTTGAAGCTTTCTTT	CASSLSGGLEAFF
TRBV7-9	-	-	TRBJ2-1	TGTGCCAGCAGCTTACGCGGGGACAATGAGCAGTTCTTC	CASSLRGDNEQFF
TRBV2	-	once	TRBJ2-7	TGTGCCAGCAGTGGAAGGTCCTGGGACTCCTACGAGCAGTACTTC	CASSGRSWDSYEQYF
TRBV18	TRBD1	-	TRBJ1-1	TGTGCCAGCTCACCGCGACAGGGTGCGAACACTGAAGCTTTCTTT	CASSPRQGANTEAFF
TRBV11-2	-	few	TRBJ1-2	TGTGCCAGCAGCCCGCAGGGGTATGGCTACACCTTC	CASSPQGYGYTF
TRBV27	-	-	TRBJ2-3	TGTGCCAGCAGTCAGGGGCAGGGGACGAGCACAGATACGCAGTATTTT	CASSQGQGTSTDTQYF
TRBV7-8	-	-	TRBJ1-2	TGTGCCAGCAGCTCGGACTATGGCTACACCTTC	CASSSDYGYTF
TRBV7-6	-	-	TRBJ1-6	TGTGCCAGCAGCCCGACAGCAAATTCACCCCTCCACTTT	CASSPTANSPLHF
TRBV7-9	-	-	TRBJ2-1	TGTGCCAGCAGCTTAGGGGCAGGGCCCTACAATGAGCAGTTCTTC	CASSLGAGPYNEQFF
TRBV7-9	-	once	TRBJ2-2	TGTGCCAGCAGCCACTGGAGCACCGGGGAGCTGTTTTTT	CASSHWSTGELFF
TRBV7-9	-	-	TRBJ1-3	TGTGCCAGCAGCCCCCCGGGTGCTGGAAACACCATATATTTT	CASSPPGAGNTIYF
TRBV5-6	TRBD2	-	TRBJ2-3	TGTGCCAGCGGGAGACTAGCGGGGGGTCTTCGTAGCACAGATACGCAGTATTTT	CASGRLAGGLRSTDTQYF